Listed below are T cell receptor beta chains from one sample, sequenced in a study of CD8 T cells in Susac syndrome. TCRdb independently ran MiXCR on the immunoSEQ multiplex PCR reads; one entry per CDR3 protein. Counted here are about 200,000 distinct CDR3 sequences, about 95% occurring once; the ten biggest clones make up 0.093%. Sample: CD4+ T cells from PBMCs. The receptor set was obtained from a human donor with multiple sclerosis. Both conserved end residues are part of each CDR3. D genes are given only for firm matches. The size entry is marked missing in some rows and otherwise reads once, few, many or a size class.

size: -; D: -; V: TRBV6-4; J: TRBJ1-6; DNA: TGTGCCAGCAGTGAGGACAGCGATTCACCCCTCCACTTT; CDR3: CASSEDSDSPLHF
size: -; D: -; V: TRBV30; J: TRBJ2-3; DNA: TGTGCCTGGAGTCAGGGGAGAAGCACAGATACGCAGTATTTT; CDR3: CAWSQGRSTDTQYF
size: -; D: TRBD1; V: TRBV12-3/TRBV12-4; J: TRBJ2-7; DNA: TGTGCCAGCAGTAGAGCCGGACAGGGGGCGAGGAACGAGCAGTACTTC; CDR3: CASSRAGQGARNEQYF
size: -; D: -; V: TRBV24-1; J: TRBJ2-1; DNA: TGTGCCACCAGTGATGCCTCGCCGCCTAATGAGCAGTTCTTC; CDR3: CATSDASPPNEQFF
size: -; D: -; V: TRBV3-1; J: TRBJ2-1; DNA: TGTGCCAGCAGCAAGTCTTGGCAGGGGCCGGAAAATGAGCAGTTCTTC; CDR3: CASSKSWQGPENEQFF
size: -; D: -; V: TRBV30; J: TRBJ1-2; DNA: TGTGCCTGGGAGGGGCTCGGTGATGGCTACACCTTC; CDR3: CAWEGLGDGYTF
size: -; D: TRBD1; V: TRBV30; J: TRBJ2-7; DNA: TGTGCCTGGAGTACACTGTGGGACAGGGGCTACGAGCAGTACTTC; CDR3: CAWSTLWDRGYEQYF
size: -; D: -; V: TRBV4-1; J: TRBJ1-2; DNA: TGCGCCAGCAGCCCCAAAAGCTTTCGGGTGGACTATAACTATGGCTACACCTTC; CDR3: CASSPKSFRVDYNYGYTF
size: -; D: -; V: TRBV29-1; J: TRBJ1-1; DNA: TGCAGCGTTGCAGGGCATTTGAACACTGAAGCTTTCTTT; CDR3: CSVAGHLNTEAFF
size: -; D: -; V: TRBV11-1; J: TRBJ2-3; DNA: TGTGCCAGCAGCTTAATGGGGGGCACAGATACGCAGTATTTT; CDR3: CASSLMGGTDTQYF
size: -; D: -; V: TRBV20-1; J: TRBJ2-5; DNA: TGCAGTGCCGCCCCTTTGGGAGAGACCCAGTACTTC; CDR3: CSAAPLGETQYF
size: once; D: -; V: TRBV3-1; J: TRBJ1-4; DNA: TGTGCCAGCAGCGAGTCGAAACTTCGTGAAAAACTGTTTTTT; CDR3: CASSESKLREKLFF
size: -; D: -; V: TRBV2; J: TRBJ1-6; DNA: TGTGCCAGCAGTGATCATAGTTCACCCCTCCACTTT; CDR3: CASSDHSSPLHF
size: -; D: -; V: TRBV7-9; J: TRBJ1-5; DNA: TGTGCCAGCAGCTTGACTACCTTACAGAATATCAGCAATCAGCCCCAGCATTTT; CDR3: CASSLTTLQNISNQPQHF
size: -; D: -; V: TRBV5-1; J: TRBJ2-5; DNA: TGCGCCAGCAGCGAGCGGGTGCAAGAGACCCAGTACTTC; CDR3: CASSERVQETQYF
size: -; D: -; V: TRBV6-2/TRBV6-3; J: TRBJ2-5; DNA: TGTGCCATCAAAGCAAGCGGAGAGACCCAGTACTTC; CDR3: CAIKASGETQYF
size: -; D: -; V: TRBV7-3; J: TRBJ2-3; DNA: TGTGCCAGCAGCTTCGGGGTCACAGATACGCAGTATTTT; CDR3: CASSFGVTDTQYF
size: -; D: TRBD1; V: TRBV29-1; J: TRBJ1-2; DNA: TGCAGCGTTGTCAAGACAGGGTTTGATGGCTACACCTTC; CDR3: CSVVKTGFDGYTF
size: -; D: -; V: TRBV6-5; J: TRBJ1-2; DNA: TGTGCCAGCAGGGCCGGGGGGAACTATGGCTACACCTTC; CDR3: CASRAGGNYGYTF
size: -; D: -; V: TRBV30; J: TRBJ1-2; DNA: TGTGCCAGCAGTGTAGGGGGGGCTAACTATGGCTACACCTTC; CDR3: CASSVGGANYGYTF
size: once; D: TRBD2; V: TRBV20-1; J: TRBJ2-4; DNA: TGCAGTGCAACTAGCGGGGGAGCCAAAAACATTCAGTACTTC; CDR3: CSATSGGAKNIQYF
size: once; D: -; V: TRBV5-4; J: TRBJ2-2; DNA: TGTGCCAGCAGCTCTCCAGCCGGCGGGGAGCTGTTTTTT; CDR3: CASSSPAGGELFF
size: -; D: -; V: TRBV30; J: TRBJ2-3; DNA: TGTGCCTGGGACCTACTAAGCACAGATACGCAGTATTTT; CDR3: CAWDLLSTDTQYF
size: -; D: -; V: TRBV3-1; J: TRBJ2-2; DNA: TGTGCCAGCAGCCAAGGTTCCCAGAACACCGGGGAGCTGTTTTTT; CDR3: CASSQGSQNTGELFF
size: -; D: -; V: TRBV20-1; J: TRBJ1-2; DNA: TGCAGTGCTAGAGATGCGACTAACGGCTACACCTTC; CDR3: CSARDATNGYTF
size: -; D: -; V: TRBV12-3/TRBV12-4; J: TRBJ1-1; DNA: TGTGCCAGCAGTGGGTCAGGAACTGAAGCTTTCTTT; CDR3: CASSGSGTEAFF
size: -; D: -; V: TRBV9; J: TRBJ2-5; DNA: TGTGCCAGCAGCGGGCCCCCGGGACGGTTCCAAGAGACCCAGTACTTC; CDR3: CASSGPPGRFQETQYF
size: -; D: -; V: TRBV9; J: TRBJ1-6; DNA: TGTGCCAGCAGCGTAGCTGCAGGGACCGATCATTCACCCCTCCACTTT; CDR3: CASSVAAGTDHSPLHF
size: -; D: TRBD1; V: TRBV25-1; J: TRBJ2-2; DNA: TGTGCCAGCAACAGGGGTAACACCGGGGAGCTGTTTTTT; CDR3: CASNRGNTGELFF
size: -; D: -; V: TRBV5-1; J: TRBJ2-5; DNA: TGCGCCAGCAGTCTAGACGGAATAGAGACCCAGTACTTC; CDR3: CASSLDGIETQYF
size: -; D: -; V: TRBV7-2; J: TRBJ1-5; DNA: TGTGCCAGCAGCTTAGGCAGGGTGCAGCCCCAGCATTTT; CDR3: CASSLGRVQPQHF
size: -; D: TRBD1; V: TRBV29-1; J: TRBJ1-2; DNA: TGCAGCGTTGGGGCAGGGGGCGGCTATGGCTACACCTTC; CDR3: CSVGAGGGYGYTF
size: -; D: TRBD2; V: TRBV30; J: TRBJ2-3; DNA: TGTGCCTGGAGTGTACTAGCGACGGGGGCAGATACGCAGTATTTT; CDR3: CAWSVLATGADTQYF
size: once; D: -; V: TRBV30; J: TRBJ2-1; DNA: TGTGCCTGGAGTGTCCCCGGGAACAATGAGCAGTTCTTC; CDR3: CAWSVPGNNEQFF
size: -; D: TRBD1; V: TRBV20-1; J: TRBJ2-5; DNA: TGCAGTGCTACTACGACAGGGACGGGCCGGGAGACCCAGTACTTC; CDR3: CSATTTGTGRETQYF
size: -; D: -; V: TRBV12-3/TRBV12-4; J: TRBJ2-3; DNA: TGTGCCAGCAGTTTCGTCGGGAGCCCAGATACGCAGTATTTT; CDR3: CASSFVGSPDTQYF
size: -; D: TRBD1; V: TRBV3-1; J: TRBJ1-2; DNA: TGTGCCAGCAGCGTTCAAACAGGGGTTGCTGGCTACACCTTC; CDR3: CASSVQTGVAGYTF
size: -; D: -; V: TRBV4-1; J: TRBJ2-5; DNA: TGCGCCAGCAGCCAACGGCACTACCAAGGAGAGACCCAGTACTTC; CDR3: CASSQRHYQGETQYF
size: once; D: -; V: TRBV5-1; J: TRBJ2-5; DNA: TGCGCCAGCAGCTTGGGAGGACAGACGGAGACCCAGTACTTC; CDR3: CASSLGGQTETQYF
size: -; D: -; V: TRBV27; J: TRBJ2-7; DNA: TGTGCCAGCATGGGGCAGGGCGTAATCGAGCAGTACTTC; CDR3: CASMGQGVIEQYF
size: -; D: -; V: TRBV11-3; J: TRBJ2-7; DNA: TGTGCCAGCAGCTTAGATGGCCCTAGAGACGAGCAGTACTTC; CDR3: CASSLDGPRDEQYF
size: -; D: -; V: TRBV3-1; J: TRBJ2-7; DNA: TGTGCCAGCAGCCAAAAGTACGAGCAGTACTTC; CDR3: CASSQKYEQYF
size: -; D: -; V: TRBV10-3; J: TRBJ2-5; DNA: TGTGCCATCAGTGAGGACAACAGGTCACCAATCCAAGAGACCCAGTACTTC; CDR3: CAISEDNRSPIQETQYF
size: -; D: TRBD1; V: TRBV30; J: TRBJ2-1; DNA: TGTGCCTGGAAAAAACGGGACAGGGGATACAATGAGCAGTTCTTC; CDR3: CAWKKRDRGYNEQFF
size: -; D: -; V: TRBV3-1; J: TRBJ1-2; DNA: TGTGCCAGCAGCCAAGATTTAGGGGCACGCTATGGCTACACCTTC; CDR3: CASSQDLGARYGYTF
size: -; D: -; V: TRBV12-3/TRBV12-4; J: TRBJ1-5; DNA: TGTGCCAGCAGGTTGACAGCTCGCCAGCCCCAGCATTTT; CDR3: CASRLTARQPQHF
size: -; D: -; V: TRBV12-3/TRBV12-4; J: TRBJ1-3; DNA: TGTGCCAGCAGCTTCTCTGGAAACACCATATATTTT; CDR3: CASSFSGNTIYF
size: -; D: TRBD1; V: TRBV12-3/TRBV12-4; J: TRBJ1-2; DNA: TGTGCCAGCAGAATACAGGGGGTTAAGATAGGCTACACCTTC; CDR3: CASRIQGVKIGYTF
size: -; D: -; V: TRBV6-2/TRBV6-3; J: TRBJ1-5; DNA: TGTGCCAGCAGACCCGGACAGACTCGGGGATATCAGCCCCAGCATTTT; CDR3: CASRPGQTRGYQPQHF
size: -; D: TRBD1; V: TRBV2; J: TRBJ2-6; DNA: TGTGCCAGCAGGGGGACAGGGGGTCCGGGCGTCCTGACTTTC; CDR3: CASRGTGGPGVLTF
size: once; D: TRBD1; V: TRBV29-1; J: TRBJ2-5; DNA: TGCAGCGTTGTTCAGGGGGCGAGGGAGACCCAGTACTTC; CDR3: CSVVQGARETQYF
size: -; D: -; V: TRBV12-3/TRBV12-4; J: TRBJ2-6; DNA: TGTGCCAGCAGTCCCGGAAGCTCTGGGGCCAACGTCCTGACTTTC; CDR3: CASSPGSSGANVLTF
size: -; D: -; V: TRBV7-6; J: TRBJ2-5; DNA: TGTGCCACCGGCCAGGGCTTCGGGAAGGAGACCCAGTACTTC; CDR3: CATGQGFGKETQYF
size: -; D: -; V: TRBV5-1; J: TRBJ1-4; DNA: TGCGCCAGCAGCTTGGCCGGGCAGGCTAATGAAAAACTGTTTTTT; CDR3: CASSLAGQANEKLFF
size: -; D: -; V: TRBV9; J: TRBJ1-2; DNA: TGTGCCAGCAGCGTAAGCCAGATCTATGGCTACACCTTC; CDR3: CASSVSQIYGYTF
size: once; D: -; V: TRBV29-1; J: TRBJ2-7; DNA: TGCAGCGTTGAAGAAACGCAGGTTAATAAGCAGTACTTC; CDR3: CSVEETQVNKQYF
size: -; D: TRBD1; V: TRBV12-3/TRBV12-4; J: TRBJ1-1; DNA: TGTGCCAGCAGTCAACAGGGGGCGCGAACTGAAGCTTTCTTT; CDR3: CASSQQGARTEAFF
size: -; D: TRBD1; V: TRBV30; J: TRBJ1-1; DNA: TGTGCCTGGAGTGTTGACAGGGGCCTCACTGAAGCTTTCTTT; CDR3: CAWSVDRGLTEAFF
size: -; D: -; V: TRBV29-1; J: TRBJ1-1; DNA: TGCAGCGCTGTCTTCAGGAACACTGAAGCTTTCTTT; CDR3: CSAVFRNTEAFF
size: once; D: -; V: TRBV4-1; J: TRBJ2-5; DNA: TGCGCCAGCAGCCAAGACGGCGGGGTGGAGACCCAGTACTTC; CDR3: CASSQDGGVETQYF